Each of the 13 T cell receptor beta chains below was sequenced from the same sample in a study of T cell changes during pregnancy in multiple sclerosis. This table comes from immunoSEQ multiplex PCR, and its TCRdb copy is limited to in-frame clones, with some not included. The sample records roughly 100,000 clones, around 91% being singletons. Sequenced material: peripheral blood, taken after pregnancy. These receptors came from a female donor with multiple sclerosis, enrolled in a pregnancy study.

V gene TRBV19 combines with J gene TRBJ2-2, with D possibly being TRBD1 (6 bases). Germline values: CDR1 LNHDA, CDR2 SQIVND (reference sequence). CDR3 length: 13 amino acids. V dropped 4 bases and J dropped 6 bases, with 9 bases sitting between them. CDR3 residues: CASSRQEAGELFF. CDR3 sequence (DNA): TGTGCCAGTAGTAGACAGGAGGCCGGGGAGCTGTTTTTT. The whole variable domain, remainder taken from reference TRBV19 and TRBJ2-2, is DGGITQSPKYLFRKEGQNVTLSCEQNLNHDAMYWYRQDPGQGLRLIYYSQIVNDFQKGDIAEGYSVSREKKESFPLTVTSAQKNPTAFYLCASSRQEAGELFFGEGSRLTVL.

The chain has TRBV6-6 and TRBJ2-7; 11 nucleotides match TRBD2. CDR3 length: 14 residues. Trimming at V came to 6 bases and at J to 2 bases, leaving 3 bases not matched to a gene. Germline V CDR1 and CDR2: MNHNY, SVGAGI (reference sequence). Written as DNA, the CDR3 is TGTGCCAGCAGGAGTAGCGGGGGGGCCTACGAGCAGTACTTC. Encoded protein: CASRSSGGAYEQYF.

The V gene is TRBV5-1, the J gene TRBJ2-3; 8 bases align to TRBD2. Germline values: CDR1 SGHRS, CDR2 YFSETQ. Trimming removed 2 bases from V and 9 bases from J; junction bases left unmatched: 11. This CDR3 is 15 amino acids long. The CDR3 region is CASSLQAGESLTQYF. The CDR3 DNA is TGCGCCAGCAGCTTACAAGCGGGGGAGTCCCTGACGCAGTATTTT.

This rearrangement joins TRBV30 to TRBJ2-5, with 8 bases lining up with TRBD2. Trimming removed 1 base from V and 4 bases from J; junction bases left unmatched: 11. CDR1 GTSNPN and CDR2 SVGIG come from the germline V gene (reference sequence). This CDR3 region has 16 residues. The CDR3 nucleotides are TGTGCCTGGAGTGACCCAGCGGGAGTAGTAGCAGAGACCCAGTACTTC. Translating it yields CAWSDPAGVVAETQYF.

DNA for the CDR3: TGTGCCAGCAGTTTCTCCGGAGCCACTGAAGCTTTCTTT. This encodes CASSFSGATEAFF. The V call is TRBV9, the J call TRBJ1-1; no firm D call. This CDR3 contains 13 residues. CDR1 and CDR2 from the germline V gene are SGDLS and YYNGEE. Trimming left V 5 bases short and J 4 bases short, with 12 bases between. The full variable domain, its missing parts supplied by reference TRBV9 and TRBJ1-1, is DSGVTQTPKHLITATGQRVTLRCSPRSGDLSVYWYQQSLDQGLQFLIQYYNGEERAKGNILERFSAQQFPDLHSELNLSSLELGDSALYFCASSFSGATEAFFGQGTRLTVV.

The V and J genes are TRBV6-5 and TRBJ1-6; 9 bases align to TRBD1. The CDR3 covers 15 residues. Germline loops: CDR1 MNHEY, CDR2 SVGAGI. V shed 6 bases and J 7 bases; nucleotides not matched to a gene: 7. The CDR3 here is CASSKRTGANSPLHF. CDR3 DNA: TGTGCCAGCAGCAAACGGACAGGGGCCAATTCACCCCTCCACTTT.

The chain uses TRBV28 and TRBJ1-2, with TRBD1 matching 7 bases. The CDR3 has 14 amino acids. The V gene end was trimmed by 2 bases and the J gene end by 5 bases; junction bases not matched to a gene: 5. The germline V gene encodes CDR1 MDHEN and CDR2 SYDVKM. The CDR3 is CASSLGARGYGYTF. The CDR3 DNA reads as TGTGCCAGCAGTTTAGGGGCCAGGGGGTATGGCTACACCTTC.

V is TRBV7-9 and J is TRBJ1-6; 9 positions match TRBD1. Trimming took 3 bases from V and 9 from J; bases not matched to a gene: 3. The CDR3 covers 14 residues. CDR1 and CDR2 from the germline V gene are SEHNR and FQNEAQ (reference sequence). CDR3 amino acids: CASSFGQGSSPLHF. The CDR3, as DNA: TGTGCCAGCAGCTTTGGACAGGGGAGTTCACCCCTCCACTTT.

The V gene is TRBV5-1, the J gene TRBJ2-5, with 9 bases identical to TRBD2. The J call may be wrong; the DNA end is better matched by TRBJ2-7. There are 15 residues in the CDR3. CDR1 SGHRS and CDR2 YFSETQ come from the germline V gene. CDR3 in amino acids: CASSLMASGNYEQYF. The CDR3, as DNA: TGCGCCAGCAGCTTGATGGCTAGCGGGAATTACGAGCAGTACTTC.

CDR3 loop: CAGRQGYDEQYF. DNA for the CDR3: TGTGCCGGACGACAGGGTTACGACGAGCAGTACTTC. The chain couples TRBV2 to TRBJ2-7; 7 bases agree with TRBD1. This CDR3 comprises 12 residues. The trim removed 11 bases at V and 5 bases at J, leaving 9 bases unmatched. CDR1 is SNHLY, CDR2 FYNNEI, per germline.

J is TRBJ2-3 and V is TRBV29-1; D remains ambiguous. Germline lookup yields CDR1 SQVTM and CDR2 ANQGSEA. This CDR3 contains 15 residues. V lost 5 bases, J lost 0 bases, and 15 bases lay in between. CDR3 residues: CSVRPTGGSTDTQYF. The CDR3 DNA reads TGCAGCGTTAGACCCACTGGCGGTAGCACAGATACGCAGTATTTT.

This CDR3 is CSVRQGPSGANVLTF. For the CDR3, the DNA is TGCAGCGTGAGACAGGGGCCCTCTGGGGCCAACGTCCTGACTTTC. The V gene is TRBV29-1, the J gene TRBJ2-6; 8 nucleotides align to TRBD1. CDR1 SQVTM and CDR2 ANQGSEA come from the germline V gene. The CDR3 contains 15 residues. Unmatched junction bases numbered 4, after V lost 6 bases and J lost 0 bases.

V and J are TRBV7-9 and TRBJ1-2, with 7 positions matching TRBD1. V was clipped by 7 bases and J by 8 bases; unmatched bases: 7. Per germline, CDR1 SEHNR and CDR2 FQNEAQ (reference sequence). The CDR3 length is 12 residues. In DNA, the CDR3 is TGTGCCAGCACCCAGGGGGGTTTCGGCTACACCTTC. Amino acid sequence: CASTQGGFGYTF.